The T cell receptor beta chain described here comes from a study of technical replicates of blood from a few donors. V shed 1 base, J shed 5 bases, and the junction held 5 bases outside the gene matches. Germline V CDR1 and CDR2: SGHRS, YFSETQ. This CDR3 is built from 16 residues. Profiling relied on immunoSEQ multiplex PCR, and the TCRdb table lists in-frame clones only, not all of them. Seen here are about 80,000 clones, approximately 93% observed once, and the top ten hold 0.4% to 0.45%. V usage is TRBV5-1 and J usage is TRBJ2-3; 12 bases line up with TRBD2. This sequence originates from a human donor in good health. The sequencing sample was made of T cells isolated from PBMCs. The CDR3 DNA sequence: TGCGCCAGCAGCTTGATACTAGCGGGAGGAGGAGATACGCAGTATTTT. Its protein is CASSLILAGGGDTQYF.